This T cell receptor beta chain emerged from a study of monozygotic twins with inflammatory bowel disease. Unfractionated whole blood yielded total RNA, and T cells were not sorted. The germline CDR1 and CDR2 sequences are MNHEY and SVGEGT. The CDR3 runs 12 residues. For every TCR library, around 3,700 ng of total RNA was used. TCRdb reworked the 5' RACE reads into one entry per CDR3 protein, no DNA. This sample's clone table lists around 99,000 distinct CDR3 sequences. Overall study findings and caveats: IBD patients shared fewer clonotypes with other individuals than healthy twins, especially patients with disease activity signs. It was in IBD patients that TCRbeta diversity (inverse Simpson) was lower than in healthy co-twins.

Points on this clonotype: Its antigen is as yet unknown.

What was sequenced was blood. The V call is TRBV6-2 or TRBV6-3, the J call TRBJ2-5. The sequence derives from a human donor with ulcerative colitis or Crohn's disease, or a healthy co-twin of an affected twin (not recorded which). The CDR3 region is CASKDVQETQYF.